Following are 25 T cell receptor beta chains from one sample sequenced in a study of CXCR3-negative and CXCR3-positive naive CD8 T cells. The TRB cDNA libraries were prepared by 5' RACE with UMI labels. TCRdb re-called the 5' RACE reads and gives one entry per CDR3 protein, without DNA. The specimen's table records about 56,000 distinct CDR3 sequences. Sequencing used memory CD8+ T cells from blood. The receptors originated from a human donor in good health. Some clones in this sample may be carry-over from other donors' samples.

The rearrangement links TRBV7-3 to TRBJ2-1; TCRdb indicates TRBD2, and absent DNA this call remains unverified. Germline V gives CDR1 SGHTA, CDR2 FQGTGA. There are 17 residues in the CDR3. Here the CDR3 reads CASSPYVAGVSYNEQFF.

The chain employs TRBV5-5 and TRBJ2-1; as DNA is missing, the TRBD2 call by TCRdb cannot be tested. The CDR3 runs 18 residues. Germline V lookup: CDR1 SGHKS, CDR2 YYEKEE (reference sequence). This CDR3 is CASSSVRAGGLPYNEQFF.

The chain links TRBV12-3 or TRBV12-4 to TRBJ1-1. The CDR3 loop spans 13 amino acids. The CDR3 loop is CASSPFLFDLAFF.

The chain is built from TRBV12-3 or TRBV12-4 and TRBJ2-5; TCRdb selects TRBD2, and the lack of DNA leaves this call unchecked. The CDR3 has 15 residues. CDR3 amino acids: CASSPLAGPQETQYF.

The chain joins TRBV5-1 to TRBJ2-1; TCRdb's D call, TRBD1, is unchecked because there is no DNA. This CDR3 has 14 amino acids. CDR1 SGHRS and CDR2 YFSETQ come from the germline V gene. The chain's CDR3 is CASSPIGGYDEQFF.

V is TRBV2 and J is TRBJ2-2. The CDR3 totals 13 residues. The germline CDR1 and CDR2 sequences are SNHLY and FYNNEI. The CDR3 region is CASRDPPMRELFF.

CDR3 region: CASSEGQQENEQFF. The gene calls are TRBV5-1 and TRBJ2-1; there is no DNA to check the TCRdb D call of TRBD1. Per the germline V gene, CDR1 is SGHRS and CDR2 is YFSETQ. CDR3 length: 14 residues.

This chain links TRBV15 with TRBJ1-5; TCRdb gives TRBD1 as the D gene, but with no DNA this cannot be confirmed. CDR1 and CDR2 from the germline V gene are LNHNV and YYDKDF (reference sequence). CDR3 length: 15 residues. The CDR3 is CATRDTGYSNQPQHF.

This sequence joins TRBV5-1 and TRBJ2-5. This CDR3 has 14 residues. CDR1 and CDR2 from the germline V gene are SGHRS and YFSETQ. This CDR3 is CASSYLGGIETQYF.

This sequence joins TRBV21-1 and TRBJ1-6; TCRdb calls TRBD1, which cannot be checked without DNA. TRBV21-1 is a pseudogene. The CDR3 covers 18 residues. CDR3 sequence: CASSKDRTAGSYNSPLHF.

The J gene is TRBJ2-3, the V gene TRBV29-1; TCRdb calls TRBD2, which cannot be checked without DNA. This CDR3 is 14 amino acids long. Germline loops: CDR1 SQVTM, CDR2 ANQGSEA. The CDR3 reads CSVEELRARDTQYF.

This chain connects TRBV29-1 to TRBJ2-5; TCRdb's D call, TRBD2, is unchecked because there is no DNA. Per the germline V gene, CDR1 is SQVTM and CDR2 is ANQGSEA. The CDR3 runs to 15 residues. CDR3 in amino acids: CSVEEDGRDVETQYF.

This chain links TRBV29-1 with TRBJ1-2; TCRdb names TRBD1, which stays unverified in the absence of DNA. In germline, CDR1 is SQVTM, CDR2 ANQGSEA. This CDR3 region has 12 residues. The CDR3 protein is CSVQGGDYGYTF. The full variable domain, rest sourced from reference TRBV29-1 and TRBJ1-2, is SAVISQKPSRDICQRGTSLTIQCQVDSQVTMMFWYRQQPGQSLTLIATANQGSEATYESGFVIDKFPISRPNLTFSTLTVSNMSPEDSSIYLCSVQGGDYGYTFGSGTRLTVV.

The chain carries TRBV20-1 and TRBJ2-3; TCRdb's D gene call, TRBD2, goes unchecked for lack of DNA. Germline V lookup: CDR1 DFQATT, CDR2 SNEGSKA (reference sequence). The CDR3 length is 16 residues. The CDR3 sequence: CSASRLAGGLRDTQYF.

The chain carries TRBV4-3 and TRBJ2-1; TCRdb designates TRBD2, a call that cannot be tested without DNA. Per the germline V gene, CDR1 is LGHNA and CDR2 is YSLEER. The CDR3 runs 16 residues. The CDR3 loop reads CASSQDSSGGYNEQFF.

The chain joins TRBV7-6 to TRBJ1-1; TCRdb's D gene call, TRBD1, goes unchecked for lack of DNA. Looked up from germline, CDR1 is SGHVS and CDR2 is FNYEAQ. The CDR3 has 14 amino acids. CDR3: CASSLGQGNTEAFF.

The chain employs TRBV6-5 and TRBJ1-1; TCRdb outputs TRBD1, but without DNA this stays unchecked. Germline CDR1 MNHEY, CDR2 SVGAGI. The CDR3 totals 14 residues. The CDR3 protein is CASSYSDSYSEAFF.

V usage is TRBV11-2 and J usage is TRBJ2-5; TCRdb reports TRBD1, a call that lacks DNA to check it against. CDR3 size: 15 residues. Germline-derived CDR1 and CDR2 are SGHAT and FQNNGV. Here the CDR3 reads CASSLTGGSQETQYF.

The V and J genes are TRBV4-3 and TRBJ1-1; checking the TCRdb D call of TRBD1 is not possible without DNA. In germline, CDR1 is LGHNA, CDR2 YSLEER. CDR3 length: 15 amino acids. CDR3 in amino acids: CASSQDTGENTEAFF.

The chain links TRBV12-3 or TRBV12-4 to TRBJ2-7; checking the TCRdb D call of TRBD2 is not possible without DNA. CDR3 length equals 21 residues. The CDR3 sequence: CASSLTPLMSSGTLSSYEQYF.

The chain has TRBV29-1 and TRBJ2-1. The CDR3 consists of 15 residues. Germline loops: CDR1 SQVTM, CDR2 ANQGSEA. The CDR3 spells CSVEDGRGSYNEQFF.

The chain couples TRBV7-2 to TRBJ2-7; TCRdb designates TRBD2, a call that cannot be tested without DNA. Germline CDR1 reads SGHTA; CDR2 reads FQGNSA. This CDR3 is 15 amino acids long. CDR3 sequence reads: CASSLWRGNSYEQYF.

This chain joins TRBV7-6 and TRBJ2-1; absent DNA, TCRdb's TRBD2 call cannot be checked. Germline V gene lookup returns CDR1 SGHVS and CDR2 FNYEAQ. CDR3 length equals 17 residues. Here the CDR3 reads CASSLGLAESSYNEQFF.

This rearrangement joins TRBV15 to TRBJ1-2; TCRdb lists TRBD1, though no DNA is available to test this call. Germline lookup yields CDR1 LNHNV and CDR2 YYDKDF (reference sequence). CDR3 length equals 13 residues. The CDR3 protein is CATSSSRDDGYTF.

CDR3 loop: CASSLAGTSPNEQFF. The chain uses TRBV27 and TRBJ2-1; lacking DNA, the TRBD2 call made by TCRdb goes unchecked. The CDR3 consists of 15 residues. Per the germline V gene, CDR1 is MNHEY and CDR2 is SMNVEV (reference sequence).